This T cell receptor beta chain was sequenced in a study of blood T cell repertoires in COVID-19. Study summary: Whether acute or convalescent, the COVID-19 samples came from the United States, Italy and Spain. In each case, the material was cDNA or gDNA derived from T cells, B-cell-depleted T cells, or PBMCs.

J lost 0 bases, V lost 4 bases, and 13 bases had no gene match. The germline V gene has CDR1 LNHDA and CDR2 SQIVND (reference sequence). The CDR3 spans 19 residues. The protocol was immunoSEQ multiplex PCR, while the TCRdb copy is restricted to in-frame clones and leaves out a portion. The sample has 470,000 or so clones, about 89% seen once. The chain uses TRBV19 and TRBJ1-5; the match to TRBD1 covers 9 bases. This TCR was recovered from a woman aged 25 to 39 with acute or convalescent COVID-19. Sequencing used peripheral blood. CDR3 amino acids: CASSTLWGQGYDSNQPQHF. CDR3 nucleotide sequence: TGTGCCAGTAGTACGTTGTGGGGACAGGGCTATGATAGCAATCAGCCCCAGCATTTT.